This T cell receptor (beta chain) was recorded in a study of cytomegalovirus exposure and HLA in healthy donors. PCR was performed using 60 Vbeta and 13 Jbeta primers. The method was immunoSEQ multiplex PCR; TCRdb's version includes in-frame clones alone and lacks a portion of them. Seen here are under 200,000 clones, 75% to 90% observed once, and the top ten hold roughly 0.34%. The V segment lost 4 bases and the J segment 2 bases; nucleotides outside the gene matches: 5. The CDR3 contains 16 residues. Germline V CDR1 and CDR2: MNHNS, SASEGT. The V gene is TRBV6-1, the J gene TRBJ1-4; 9 bases are a match to TRBD1. The sample consisted of PBMCs. The clonotype comes from a woman in her 30s in good health and CMV-seronegative. CDR3 protein: CASSVDRGGTNEKLFF. DNA for the CDR3: TGTGCCAGCAGTGTGGACAGGGGAGGGACTAATGAAAAACTGTTTTTT.